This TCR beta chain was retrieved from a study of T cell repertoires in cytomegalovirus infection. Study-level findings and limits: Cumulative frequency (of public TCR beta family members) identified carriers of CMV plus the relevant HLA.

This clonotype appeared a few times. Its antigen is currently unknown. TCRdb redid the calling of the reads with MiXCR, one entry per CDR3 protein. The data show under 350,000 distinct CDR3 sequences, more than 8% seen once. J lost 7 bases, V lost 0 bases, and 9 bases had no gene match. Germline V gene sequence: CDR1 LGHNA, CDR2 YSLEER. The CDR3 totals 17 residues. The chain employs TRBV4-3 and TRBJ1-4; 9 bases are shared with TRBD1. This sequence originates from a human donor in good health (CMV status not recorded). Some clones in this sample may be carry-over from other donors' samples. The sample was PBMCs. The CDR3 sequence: CASSQDGHGTGTEKLFF. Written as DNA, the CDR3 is TGCGCCAGCAGCCAAGATGGACATGGGACAGGGACTGAAAAACTGTTTTTT.